This T cell receptor (beta chain) was identified in a study of hypomethylating agent response in myelodysplastic syndrome. Study context: Of 11 patients, roughly 5 carried TET2, the most frequent mutation.

Per the study methods: Roughly 1.6% of 150,000 to 200,000 clonotypes matched previously reported viral-epitope-specific VDJdb entries. The data were produced by immunoSEQ multiplex PCR, yet TCRdb's version contains in-frame clones alone and is incomplete. V and J calls and clone size are given by that table; D and trimming were obtained from the DNA. The sample has around 3,100 clones; 82% are singletons. In its sample, this clone is large. Its antigen is unknown. Study-wide results and limits: The cohort was small, with only 10 to 12 patients analyzed. More novel clonotypes appeared in responders; more contracted clonotypes appeared in non-responders after treatment.

This TCR derives from a human donor with myelodysplastic syndrome. The sample consisted of bone marrow, taken before or after starting hypomethylating agent treatment for myelodysplastic syndrome (not recorded which).

This CDR3 reads CASSFRGVAGTTKQYF. The DNA of the CDR3 is TGTGCCAGCAGTTTCCGAGGGGTAGCGGGGACTACGAAGCAGTACTTC. This chain joins TRBV28 and TRBJ2-7; 8 positions match TRBD2. The CDR3 runs to 16 residues. V lost 3 bases and J lost 8; bases outside the gene matches: 15. Germline CDR1 reads MDHEN; CDR2 reads SYDVKM.